Here is one T cell receptor beta chain with its context. Germline CDR1 SGHDT, CDR2 YYEEEE. Trimming took 0 bases from V and 3 from J; bases not matched to a gene: 6. This CDR3 region has 16 residues. This specimen comes from a study of cytomegalovirus exposure and HLA in healthy donors. With 60 Vbeta and 13 Jbeta primers, the PCR was carried out. Some clones are missing from TCRdb's copy, which holds only in-frame ones; the method was immunoSEQ multiplex PCR. The repertoire holds roughly 100,000 clones, with 70% to 80% as singletons. This chain connects TRBV5-6 to TRBJ2-3; TRBD1 matches 8 bases. The source material was PBMCs. The clonotype originates from a female donor in good health and CMV-seronegative. CDR3 DNA: TGTGCCAGCAGCTTGGGTGGGACAGGAGGAACAGATACGCAGTATTTT. Translation gives CASSLGGTGGTDTQYF.